This TCR beta chain was identified during a study of patients and donors after allogeneic stem cell transplantation. Germline V gene sequence: CDR1 SGDLS, CDR2 YYNGEE. The CDR3 runs to 16 residues. V gave up 0 bases and J gave up 2 bases, with 13 bases separating them. TCRdb ran MiXCR on the RT-PCR reads and lists one entry per CDR3 protein. This sample has roughly 960,000 distinct CDR3 sequences; 15% to 20% occur once, and the top ten carry 6%. The clonotype originates from a human donor who was either an allogeneic HSCT recipient or a stem cell or donor lymphocyte infusion donor (not recorded which). It is not recorded whose cells these are; they may come from a transplant donor. The chain uses TRBV9 and TRBJ2-3; D is uncertain. The sequenced sample consisted of blood, either unsorted or a sorted T cell fraction (not recorded which). CDR3 nucleotides: TGTGCCAGCAGCGTAGACGGAAGCCAACCCACAGATACGCAGTATTTT. Translating it yields CASSVDGSQPTDTQYF.